These 7 T cell receptor beta chains came from one sample sequenced in a study of blood T cell repertoires in COVID-19. The repertoire was sequenced with immunoSEQ multiplex PCR; TCRdb's copy has only in-frame clones and lacks some. In the table there are around 150,000 clones, approximately 89% of which are singletons. Sequenced material: peripheral blood. The receptors stem from a man aged 60 to 75 with active or convalescent COVID-19.

The chain employs TRBV29-1 and TRBJ1-1; no firm D call. The V gene's germline CDR1 is SQVTM and CDR2 ANQGSEA. This CDR3 contains 11 residues. V was shortened by 2 bases and J by 6 bases, with 7 bases between the two germline ends. CDR3: CSVERVAEAFF. The CDR3 DNA sequence: TGCAGCGTTGAAAGAGTAGCTGAAGCTTTCTTT.

This CDR3 reads CASSLFGRAVGELFF. In nucleotides, the CDR3 is TGTGCCAGCAGCTTATTCGGGAGGGCCGTGGGGGAGCTGTTTTTT. This sequence joins TRBV7-3 and TRBJ2-2, with 8 bases matching TRBD2. The V segment lost 2 bases and the J segment 8 bases; nucleotides outside the gene matches: 7. The CDR3 covers 15 residues. CDR1 and CDR2 from the germline V gene are SGHTA and FQGTGA.

The V and J genes are TRBV6-5 and TRBJ2-7, with 9 bases identical to TRBD1. Per the germline V gene, CDR1 is MNHEY and CDR2 is SVGAGI. Trimming took 0 bases from V and 3 from J; bases not matched to a gene: 3. This CDR3 region has 15 residues. CDR3 coding DNA: TGTGCCAGCAGTTACTCCAAGGACAGGGGCTACGAGCAGTACTTC. This codes for CASSYSKDRGYEQYF.

The CDR3 loop is CASRPVGTGANYGYTF. CDR3 DNA: TGTGCCAGTAGACCAGTTGGGACAGGGGCAAACTATGGCTACACCTTC. The J gene is TRBJ1-2, the V gene TRBV19; 10 bases fit TRBD1. The V and J ends lost 6 bases and 2 bases, in that order; junction bases with no gene match: 9. This CDR3 is built from 16 residues. Germline V lookup: CDR1 LNHDA, CDR2 SQIVND (reference sequence).

The rearrangement uses TRBV28 and TRBJ2-7, with D perhaps TRBD2 (5 bases). Looked up from germline, CDR1 is MDHEN and CDR2 is SYDVKM. The CDR3 length is 12 residues. Trimming stripped 6 bases from V and 12 bases from J, with 18 bases between. CDR3 protein: CASRRGSRVLYF. The CDR3 region has the DNA TGTGCCAGCAGGCGAGGGTCCCGGGTGCTGTACTTC.

For this clone: One junction end disagrees with the germline gene, perhaps due to a read error. This chain connects TRBV28 to TRBJ1-6, with a possible D match to TRBD1 (6 bases). This CDR3 spans 15 amino acids. Germline CDR1 MDHEN, CDR2 SYDVKM. CDR3 in DNA: TGTGCCAGCAGTTTATTAGGGGGAAAGAATTCCCCCCTCCACTTT. This translates into CASSLLGGKNSPLHF.

J is TRBJ2-1 and V is TRBV6-6, with TRBD2 matching over 8 bases. This CDR3 has 12 residues. Germline V gene sequence: CDR1 MNHNY, CDR2 SVGAGI (reference sequence). Trimming at V came to 7 bases and at J to 7 bases, leaving 3 bases not matched to a gene. The CDR3 is CASTRGGNEQFF. The CDR3 DNA follows: TGTGCCAGCACCCGCGGGGGGAATGAGCAGTTCTTC.